Listed here is a single T cell receptor beta chain. Its antigen remains unidentified. This entry is derived from a study of T cell responses to AZD1222 COVID-19 vaccine. The length of the CDR3 is 17 residues. Germline V gene lookup returns CDR1 GTSNPN and CDR2 SVGIG (reference sequence). Trimming took 3 bases from V and 3 from J, leaving 23 bases between them. Study-level points and caveats: Seropositivity was recorded at baseline in only a handful of AZD1222 recipients. Possibly, clonal diversity was underestimated; donors were largely white British and included more females. Repertoires were sampled only after the peak T cell response.

Some clones are missing from TCRdb's copy, which holds only in-frame ones; the method was immunoSEQ multiplex PCR. This sample carries over 50,000 clones, around 85% of them seen once, and the ten largest clones take 25% to 30%. The sequence derives from an adult in good health. Sequenced here: peripheral blood, sampled on day 0 of AZD1222 vaccination. The V call is TRBV30, the J call TRBJ1-1, with D possibly being TRBD1 (5 bases). CDR3 region: CAWRPGYNVRGYTEAFF. CDR3 sequence (DNA): TGTGCCTGGAGGCCAGGATACAATGTTAGGGGTTACACTGAAGCTTTCTTT.